Here is one T cell receptor (beta chain) with its context. Its specificity is unknown. This sample was taken from a study of CXCR3-negative and CXCR3-positive naive CD8 T cells. The study's findings and limits: TRB CDR3 properties were used to infer TCR strength, and surface CD5 was comparable between naive subsets.

Carrying UMI labels, the TRB cDNA libraries were prepared through 5' RACE. TCRdb re-called the 5' RACE reads and shows each CDR3 protein once, DNA omitted. The sample data list 80,000 to 95,000 distinct CDR3 sequences. Per germline, CDR1 SQVTM and CDR2 ANQGSEA. This CDR3 has 13 amino acids. The rearrangement uses TRBV29-1 and TRBJ2-7; TCRdb outputs TRBD1, but without DNA this stays unchecked. This clonotype originated in a human donor in good health. Some clones in this sample may be carry-over from other donors' samples. Material: naive CXCR3- CD8+ T cells from blood. Subset given: CD45RO-CCR7+CD27+CD95- naive CD8+ T cells lacking CXCR3 (TNR3-). CDR3 sequence: CSVDEGDPYEQYF.